This T cell receptor (beta chain) was sequenced in a study of blood T cell repertoires in COVID-19. Either two negative PCRs, clearance, or symptom resolution qualified Cohort 3 donors as recovered. Trimming took off 8 bases at V and 3 bases at J, with 9 bases between the two ends. Per the germline V gene, CDR1 is SNHLY and CDR2 is FYNNEI. This CDR3 is 12 amino acids long. Using immunoSEQ multiplex PCR, the repertoire was profiled, and TCRdb retains in-frame clones only, with some absent. The sample shows around 130,000 clones, roughly four fifths of them seen only once. The gene calls are TRBV2 and TRBJ2-3; a possible D gene is TRBD1 (5 bases). The sample consisted of PBMCs or T cells enriched from blood (not recorded which). The clonotype originates from a man younger than 40 who had recovered from COVID-19. CDR3 DNA sequence: TGTGCCAGCCACCCAGGGACAGATACGCAGTATTTT. The encoded protein is CASHPGTDTQYF.